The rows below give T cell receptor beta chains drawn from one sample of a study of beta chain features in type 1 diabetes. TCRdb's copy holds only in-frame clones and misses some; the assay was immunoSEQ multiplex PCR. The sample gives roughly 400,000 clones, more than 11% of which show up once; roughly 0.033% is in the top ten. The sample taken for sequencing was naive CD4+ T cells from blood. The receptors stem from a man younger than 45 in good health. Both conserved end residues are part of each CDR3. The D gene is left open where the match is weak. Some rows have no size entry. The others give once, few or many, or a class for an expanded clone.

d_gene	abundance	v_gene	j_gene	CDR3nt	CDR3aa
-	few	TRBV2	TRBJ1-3	TGTGCCAGCATATCACAGGGTTCTGGAAACACCATATATTTT	CASISQGSGNTIYF
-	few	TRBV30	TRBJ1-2	TGTGCCTGGAGTGTACTGTCGGGGTCTGGCTACACCTTC	CAWSVLSGSGYTF
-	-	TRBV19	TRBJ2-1	TGTGCCAGTAGTATTAGACCCGCGGAGCAGTTCTTC	CASSIRPAEQFF
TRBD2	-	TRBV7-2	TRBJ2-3	TGTGCCAGCAGCACGACTAGCGGGGGCGGAGGGCAGTATTTT	CASSTTSGGGGQYF
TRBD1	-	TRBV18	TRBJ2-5	TGTGCCAGCTCGGGACAGGTGGAGGGCCAGTACTTC	CASSGQVEGQYF
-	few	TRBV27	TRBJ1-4	TGTGCCAGCCGGCGGCAACCAAAACTGTTTTTT	CASRRQPKLFF
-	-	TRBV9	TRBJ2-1	TGTGCCAGCAGCGTAGCAGCGAGCAGTTACAATGAGCAGTTCTTC	CASSVAASSYNEQFF
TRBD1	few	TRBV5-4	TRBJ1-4	TGTGCCAGCAGTACCACAGGGGAGGAAAAACTGTTTTTT	CASSTTGEEKLFF
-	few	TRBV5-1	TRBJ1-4	TGCGCCAGCAGCCCCGAAACGCGAGGGCGTCGTGGTGAAAAACTGTTTTTT	CASSPETRGRRGEKLFF
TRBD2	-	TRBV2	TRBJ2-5	TGTGCCAGCAGCCGGGACTACGGACAAGAGACCCAGTACTTC	CASSRDYGQETQYF
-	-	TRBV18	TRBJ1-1	TGTGCCAGCTGTACAGGGAACACTGAAGCTTTCTTT	CASCTGNTEAFF
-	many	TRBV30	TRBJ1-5	TGTGCCTGGAGGAGCGGGCCCAATCAGCCCCAGCATTTT	CAWRSGPNQPQHF
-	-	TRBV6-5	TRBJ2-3	TGTGCCAGCAGTTACTCCCAGGTTAACACAGATACGCAGTATTTT	CASSYSQVNTDTQYF
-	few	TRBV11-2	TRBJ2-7	TGTGCCAGCAGCCAAACGGGAAGGGAGCAGTACTTC	CASSQTGREQYF
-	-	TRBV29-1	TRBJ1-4	TGCAGCGCTCGAACTAATGAAAAACTGTTTTTT	CSARTNEKLFF
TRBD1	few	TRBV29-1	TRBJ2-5	TGCAGCGTGAACAGGGGGAAAGAGACCCAGTACTTC	CSVNRGKETQYF
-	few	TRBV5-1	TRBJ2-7	TGCGCCAGCAGAGGGACATCGACCTACGAGCAGTACTTC	CASRGTSTYEQYF
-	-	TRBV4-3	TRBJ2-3	TGCGCCAGCAGCCAAGAAACGGGGGTATACCAAGGGCAGTATTTT	CASSQETGVYQGQYF
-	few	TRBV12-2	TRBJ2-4	TGTGCAAGTCGCATTACAGCCAAAAACATTCAGTACTTC	CASRITAKNIQYF
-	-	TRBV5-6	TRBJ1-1	TGTGCCAGCAAAAACAGAAACCCTGAAGCTTTCTTT	CASKNRNPEAFF
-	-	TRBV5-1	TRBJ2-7	TGCGCCAGCAGCTTGAACAGCTACGAGCAGTACTTC	CASSLNSYEQYF
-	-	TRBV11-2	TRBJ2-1	TGTGCCAGCACCCGCTCGGATGTCGAGCAGTTCTTC	CASTRSDVEQFF
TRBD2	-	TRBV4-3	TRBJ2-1	TGCGCCAGCAGCCTCGGACTAGCGGCCTACAATGAGCAGTTCTTC	CASSLGLAAYNEQFF
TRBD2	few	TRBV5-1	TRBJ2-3	TGCGCCAGCAGCACCGGACTAGCGGGAAGCACAGATACGCAGTATTTT	CASSTGLAGSTDTQYF
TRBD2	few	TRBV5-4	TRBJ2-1	TGTGCCAGCACCACGTCCCCGACTAGCAGCGGTGAGCAGTTCTTC	CASTTSPTSSGEQFF
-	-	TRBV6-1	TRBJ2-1	TGTGCCAGCAGTGATGTTACGTTCAGCTCCTACAATGAGCAGTTCTTC	CASSDVTFSSYNEQFF
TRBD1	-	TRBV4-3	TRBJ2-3	TGCGCCAGCAGCCTTGACAGGGTTAGCACAGATACGCAGTATTTT	CASSLDRVSTDTQYF
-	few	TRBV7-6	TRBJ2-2	TGTGCCAGCAGCTTAGAGGGCCAGGCCACCGGGGAGCTGTTTTTT	CASSLEGQATGELFF
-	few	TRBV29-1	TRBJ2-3	TGCAGCACTAGGGACCTGGTCTTTGAAGGTACGCAGTATTTT	CSTRDLVFEGTQYF
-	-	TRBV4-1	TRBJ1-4	TGCGCCAGCAGCCAAGTACGGCTTAATGAAAAACTGTTTTTT	CASSQVRLNEKLFF
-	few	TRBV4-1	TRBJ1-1	TGCGCCAGCAGCCAAAGGGCGGCACGGCTGCACACTGAAGCTTTCTTT	CASSQRAARLHTEAFF
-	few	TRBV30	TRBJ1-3	TGTGCCTGGAGAGGGGCGAACGGAAACACCATATATTTT	CAWRGANGNTIYF
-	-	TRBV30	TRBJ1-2	TGTGCCTGGAGTGTACCGGGAGTGAGGGGCTACACCTTC	CAWSVPGVRGYTF
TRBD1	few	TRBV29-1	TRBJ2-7	TGCAGCGTTGAAGATAGAGGGACAGGGCTCCACGAGCAGTACTTC	CSVEDRGTGLHEQYF
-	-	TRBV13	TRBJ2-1	TGTGCCAGCAGCACTGCCGACAGATACAATGAGCAGTTCTTC	CASSTADRYNEQFF
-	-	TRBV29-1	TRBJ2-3	TGCAGCGTTGTGGGGAGGAGCACAGATACGCAGTATTTT	CSVVGRSTDTQYF
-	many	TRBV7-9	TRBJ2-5	TGTGCCAGCAGCCCCCGGGTAGGGGAAGAGACCCAGTACTTC	CASSPRVGEETQYF
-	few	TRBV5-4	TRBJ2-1	TGTGCCAGCAAGCGGAACAATGAGCAGTTCTTC	CASKRNNEQFF
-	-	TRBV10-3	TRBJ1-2	TGTGCCATCAGTGATACTGCCAACTATGGCTACACCTTC	CAISDTANYGYTF
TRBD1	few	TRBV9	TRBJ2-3	TGTGCCAGCAACAGACCAGGGGGTATCGGAGATACGCAGTATTTT	CASNRPGGIGDTQYF
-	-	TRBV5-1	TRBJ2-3	TGCGCCAGCAGCTTGGCCACAGGCGCAGATACGCAGTATTTT	CASSLATGADTQYF
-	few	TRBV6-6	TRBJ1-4	TGTGCCAGCAGTTACGTGGGAGAAAAACTGTTTTTT	CASSYVGEKLFF